This T cell receptor (beta chain) appears in the sequencing data of a study of T cells after yellow fever vaccination. This CDR3 spans 16 amino acids. Trimming took 0 bases from V and 5 from J; bases not matched to a gene: 3. Germline V lookup: CDR1 MNHEY, CDR2 SVGEGT. The study, taken as a whole, reports: The bulk population could contribute abundant contaminating clonotypes to FACS-sorted repertoires. Across the CD4 and CD8 compartments, a small share of clonotypes was present in both.

Conversion of TCR transcripts into cDNA relied on 5'RACE template switching, which added a universal primer site and UMIs. MiXCR, applied by TCRdb to the 5' RACE reads, yields one record per CDR3 protein. The table lists about 120,000 distinct CDR3 sequences, approximately 16% of them singletons. A note on this clonotype: Its antigen is not identified.

The clonotype was recovered from a man younger than 35 who received the YFV17D yellow fever vaccine. The material sequenced was CD8+ T cells sorted from PBMCs, taken 5 days after the yellow fever booster vaccination. The chain has TRBV6-2 or TRBV6-3 and TRBJ2-1, with 11 bases matching TRBD2. CDR3 nucleotide sequence: TGTGCCAGCAGTTACTCGACACTAGCGGGGGACAATGAGCAGTTCTTC. Translated, it gives CASSYSTLAGDNEQFF.